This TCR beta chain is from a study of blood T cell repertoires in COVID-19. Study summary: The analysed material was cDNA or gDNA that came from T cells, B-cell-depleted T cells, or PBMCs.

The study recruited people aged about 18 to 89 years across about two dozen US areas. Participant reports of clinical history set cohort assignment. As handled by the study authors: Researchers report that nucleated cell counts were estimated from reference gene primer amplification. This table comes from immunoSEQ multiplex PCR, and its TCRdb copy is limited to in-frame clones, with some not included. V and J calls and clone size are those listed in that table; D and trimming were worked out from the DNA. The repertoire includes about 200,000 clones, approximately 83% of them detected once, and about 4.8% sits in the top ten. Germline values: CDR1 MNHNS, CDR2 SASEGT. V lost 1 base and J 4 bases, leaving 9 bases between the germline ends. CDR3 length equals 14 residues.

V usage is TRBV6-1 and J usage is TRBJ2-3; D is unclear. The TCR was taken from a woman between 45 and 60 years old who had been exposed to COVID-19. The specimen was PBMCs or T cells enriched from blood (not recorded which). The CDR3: CASSEGRGADTQYF. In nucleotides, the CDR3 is TGTGCCAGCAGTGAAGGCCGAGGTGCAGATACGCAGTATTTT.